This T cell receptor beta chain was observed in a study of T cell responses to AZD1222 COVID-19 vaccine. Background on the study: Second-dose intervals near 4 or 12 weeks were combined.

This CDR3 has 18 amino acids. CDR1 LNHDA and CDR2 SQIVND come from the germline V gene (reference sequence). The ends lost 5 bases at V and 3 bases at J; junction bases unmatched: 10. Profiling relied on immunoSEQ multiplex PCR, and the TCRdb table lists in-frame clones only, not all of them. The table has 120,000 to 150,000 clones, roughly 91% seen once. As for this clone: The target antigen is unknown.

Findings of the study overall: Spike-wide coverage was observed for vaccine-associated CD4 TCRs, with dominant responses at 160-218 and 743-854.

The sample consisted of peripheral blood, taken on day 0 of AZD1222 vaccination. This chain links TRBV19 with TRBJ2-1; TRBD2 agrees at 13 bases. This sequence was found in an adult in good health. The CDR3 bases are TGTGCCAGTAGTCCCGCCGGACTAGCGGGAGACATCTACAATGAGCAGTTCTTC. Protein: CASSPAGLAGDIYNEQFF.